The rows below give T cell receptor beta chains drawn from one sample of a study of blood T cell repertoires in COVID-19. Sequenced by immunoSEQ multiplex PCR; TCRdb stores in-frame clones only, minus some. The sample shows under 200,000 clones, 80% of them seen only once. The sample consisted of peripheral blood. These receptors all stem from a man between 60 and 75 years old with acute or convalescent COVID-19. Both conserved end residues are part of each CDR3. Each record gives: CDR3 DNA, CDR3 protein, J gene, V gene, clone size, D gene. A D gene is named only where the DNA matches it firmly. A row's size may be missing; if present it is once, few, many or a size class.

CDR3nt: TGTGCCAGCAGTTACTCCCCGGGGCAGCCCCAGCATTTT
CDR3aa: CASSYSPGQPQHF
j_gene: TRBJ1-5
v_gene: TRBV6-2/TRBV6-3
abundance: NA
d_gene: NA

CDR3nt: TGTGCCAGCAGAATGGGGGACAGGGGTAATCAGCCCCAGCATTTT
CDR3aa: CASRMGDRGNQPQHF
j_gene: TRBJ1-5
v_gene: TRBV28
abundance: NA
d_gene: TRBD1

CDR3nt: TGTGCCAGCAGTAGCCACAGGGGCAATGAGCAGTTCTTC
CDR3aa: CASSSHRGNEQFF
j_gene: TRBJ2-1
v_gene: TRBV6-2/TRBV6-3
abundance: NA
d_gene: TRBD1

CDR3nt: TGCGCCAGCAGTCCCGGGAGCCTGGTTTTTAATGAAAAACTGTTTTTT
CDR3aa: CASSPGSLVFNEKLFF
j_gene: TRBJ1-4
v_gene: TRBV10-2
abundance: few
d_gene: NA

CDR3nt: TGTGCTAGTGCCCTAACAGGATTCCGTGAAAAACTGTTTTTT
CDR3aa: CASALTGFREKLFF
j_gene: TRBJ1-4
v_gene: TRBV12-5
abundance: few
d_gene: NA

CDR3nt: TGTGCCAGCAGCCAGCTCCGGGGTGGGAAAAGGACGGATACGCAGTATTTT
CDR3aa: CASSQLRGGKRTDTQYF
j_gene: TRBJ2-3
v_gene: TRBV3-1/TRBV3-2
abundance: NA
d_gene: NA

CDR3nt: TGTGCCAGCAGCGAACAGGGGGCATTAGGCACAGATACGCAGTATTTT
CDR3aa: CASSEQGALGTDTQYF
j_gene: TRBJ2-3
v_gene: TRBV7-9
abundance: NA
d_gene: TRBD1

CDR3nt: TGTGCCAGCAGCGTAAAAGTGTTGAGCGGGAGTCTTTACAATGAGCAGTTCTTC
CDR3aa: CASSVKVLSGSLYNEQFF
j_gene: TRBJ2-1
v_gene: TRBV9
abundance: NA
d_gene: TRBD2

CDR3nt: TGTGCCACCAGCAGAGATGGACTAGCGGGAAGCGAGCAGTACTTC
CDR3aa: CATSRDGLAGSEQYF
j_gene: TRBJ2-7
v_gene: TRBV15
abundance: NA
d_gene: TRBD2

CDR3nt: TGTGCCAGTATTGACAGGGAGGTTAGGGGGCCCCAGCATTTT
CDR3aa: CASIDREVRGPQHF
j_gene: TRBJ1-5
v_gene: TRBV19
abundance: NA
d_gene: TRBD1

CDR3nt: TGTGCCAGCAGTCTCAGGGGGACCTATGGCTACACCTTC
CDR3aa: CASSLRGTYGYTF
j_gene: TRBJ1-2
v_gene: TRBV12-3/TRBV12-4
abundance: NA
d_gene: TRBD1

CDR3nt: TGTGCCAGCAGCCAAGATAGCGGGACTAGTCTTGACGAGCAGTACTTC
CDR3aa: CASSQDSGTSLDEQYF
j_gene: TRBJ2-7
v_gene: TRBV4-2
abundance: NA
d_gene: TRBD2

CDR3nt: TGTGCCAGCAAGGGAAGGGGGGCGGGAGGCAGAAAAGAGACCCAGTACTTC
CDR3aa: CASKGRGAGGRKETQYF
j_gene: TRBJ2-5
v_gene: TRBV3-1/TRBV3-2
abundance: few
d_gene: TRBD2

CDR3nt: TGTGCCAGCAGCTTTGTCGGGATCTCTGGGGCCAACGTCCTGACTTTC
CDR3aa: CASSFVGISGANVLTF
j_gene: TRBJ2-6
v_gene: TRBV7-2
abundance: NA
d_gene: NA

CDR3nt: TGTGCCACCAGTGAGCGGGAGACCCTCTACAATGAGCAGTTCTTC
CDR3aa: CATSERETLYNEQFF
j_gene: TRBJ2-1
v_gene: TRBV24-1
abundance: NA
d_gene: TRBD2

CDR3nt: TGTGCCACCAGCCCCACCGGTCCGACCTACGAGCAGTACTTC
CDR3aa: CATSPTGPTYEQYF
j_gene: TRBJ2-7
v_gene: TRBV24-1
abundance: once
d_gene: NA

CDR3nt: TGTGCCATCAGTAAAACAGGGGGCGGGGGCTACGAGCAGTACTTC
CDR3aa: CAISKTGGGGYEQYF
j_gene: TRBJ2-7
v_gene: TRBV10-3
abundance: NA
d_gene: TRBD1

CDR3nt: TGTGCCAGCATCCCCTCGACTAGCGGATGGGGGCATGAGCAGTTCTTC
CDR3aa: CASIPSTSGWGHEQFF
j_gene: TRBJ2-1
v_gene: TRBV2
abundance: NA
d_gene: TRBD2

CDR3nt: TGTGCCAGCAGCTTGAGGTCGGGGGGGGCTTTCTTT
CDR3aa: CASSLRSGGAFF
j_gene: TRBJ1-1
v_gene: TRBV5-4
abundance: NA
d_gene: NA

CDR3nt: TGCGCCAGCAGCCAAGATCCGGGGAACTATGGCTACACCTTC
CDR3aa: CASSQDPGNYGYTF
j_gene: TRBJ1-2
v_gene: TRBV4-1
abundance: NA
d_gene: NA

CDR3nt: TGTGCCAGCAGTGAAACTCACAGGTCGAACACTGAAGCTTTCTTT
CDR3aa: CASSETHRSNTEAFF
j_gene: TRBJ1-1
v_gene: TRBV6-1
abundance: NA
d_gene: NA

CDR3nt: TGTGCCAGCAGCCCAGGGGGAAGGGGCAATCAGCCCCAGCATTTT
CDR3aa: CASSPGGRGNQPQHF
j_gene: TRBJ1-5
v_gene: TRBV7-9
abundance: NA
d_gene: TRBD1

CDR3nt: TGTGCCAGCAGCGTAGGGTCTAGCGGGGATCCAGATACGCAGTATTTT
CDR3aa: CASSVGSSGDPDTQYF
j_gene: TRBJ2-3
v_gene: TRBV9
abundance: NA
d_gene: TRBD2

CDR3nt: TGTGCCAGCAGCCCTGGGACTAGCCCCTACAATGAGCAGTTCTTC
CDR3aa: CASSPGTSPYNEQFF
j_gene: TRBJ2-1
v_gene: TRBV7-2
abundance: once
d_gene: TRBD2

CDR3nt: TGCGCCAGCAGCTTGGGAGCTACCTATAATTCACCCCTCCACTTT
CDR3aa: CASSLGATYNSPLHF
j_gene: TRBJ1-6
v_gene: TRBV5-1
abundance: once
d_gene: NA

CDR3nt: TGTGCCAGCAGCGTAGCTGCATACAGGGGCAATAATTCACCCCTCCACTTT
CDR3aa: CASSVAAYRGNNSPLHF
j_gene: TRBJ1-6
v_gene: TRBV9
abundance: NA
d_gene: TRBD1

CDR3nt: TGCGCCAGCAGCCCCAGGGGGGCCGGTGAAGCTTTCTTT
CDR3aa: CASSPRGAGEAFF
j_gene: TRBJ1-1
v_gene: TRBV4-3
abundance: few
d_gene: TRBD1

CDR3nt: TGTGCCAGCAGGGACGGACACTTTAGCAATCAGCCCCAGCATTTT
CDR3aa: CASRDGHFSNQPQHF
j_gene: TRBJ1-5
v_gene: TRBV6-5
abundance: few
d_gene: NA

CDR3nt: TGTGCCAGCAGCGTAGGTTTACTTGAGACAGGCGGACAGCCCCAGCATTTT
CDR3aa: CASSVGLLETGGQPQHF
j_gene: TRBJ1-5
v_gene: TRBV9
abundance: once
d_gene: NA

CDR3nt: TGTGCCAGTAGTATAGGGGGAGCGTATGGCTACACCTTC
CDR3aa: CASSIGGAYGYTF
j_gene: TRBJ1-2
v_gene: TRBV19
abundance: NA
d_gene: NA

CDR3nt: TGTGCCAGCAGCGAAACCGGGACAGTTAACACCGGGGAGCTGTTTTTT
CDR3aa: CASSETGTVNTGELFF
j_gene: TRBJ2-2
v_gene: TRBV9
abundance: NA
d_gene: TRBD1

CDR3nt: TGTGCCAGCAGTTACCGACTCGGCAGGGGATGGCCCCAGCATTTT
CDR3aa: CASSYRLGRGWPQHF
j_gene: TRBJ1-5
v_gene: TRBV6-5
abundance: NA
d_gene: NA

CDR3nt: TGTGCCAGCAGCCCCGGGACAGGGTACAATCAGCCCCAGCATTTT
CDR3aa: CASSPGTGYNQPQHF
j_gene: TRBJ1-5
v_gene: TRBV6-6
abundance: once
d_gene: TRBD1

CDR3nt: TGTGCCAGCAGCTTATTGATAGCGGGGGGCTACGAGCAGTACTTC
CDR3aa: CASSLLIAGGYEQYF
j_gene: TRBJ2-7
v_gene: TRBV7-2
abundance: NA
d_gene: TRBD2

CDR3nt: TGTGCCAGCAGTGAAGCATGGGGCGCGTCGTCTGAAGCTTTCTTT
CDR3aa: CASSEAWGASSEAFF
j_gene: TRBJ1-1
v_gene: TRBV6-1
abundance: NA
d_gene: NA